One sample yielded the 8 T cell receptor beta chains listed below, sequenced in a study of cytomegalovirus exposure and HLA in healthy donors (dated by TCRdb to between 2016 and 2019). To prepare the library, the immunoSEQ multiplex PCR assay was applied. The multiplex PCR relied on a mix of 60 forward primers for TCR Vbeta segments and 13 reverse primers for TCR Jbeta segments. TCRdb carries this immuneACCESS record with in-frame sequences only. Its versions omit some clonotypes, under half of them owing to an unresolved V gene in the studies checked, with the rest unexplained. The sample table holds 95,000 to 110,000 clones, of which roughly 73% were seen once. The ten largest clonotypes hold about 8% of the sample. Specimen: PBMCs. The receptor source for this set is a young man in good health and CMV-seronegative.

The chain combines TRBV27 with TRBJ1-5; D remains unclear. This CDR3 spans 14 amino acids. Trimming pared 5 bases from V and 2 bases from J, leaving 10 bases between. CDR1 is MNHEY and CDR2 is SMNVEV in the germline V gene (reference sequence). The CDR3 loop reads CASSPLAGNQPQHF. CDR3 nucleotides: TGTGCCAGCAGTCCCCTCGCGGGCAATCAGCCCCAGCATTTT.

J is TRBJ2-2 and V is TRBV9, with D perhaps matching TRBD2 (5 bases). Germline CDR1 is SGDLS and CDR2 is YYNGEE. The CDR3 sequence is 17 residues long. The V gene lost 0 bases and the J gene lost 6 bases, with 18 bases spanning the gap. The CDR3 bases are TGTGCCAGCAGCGTAGGACTCGTGACGCAGAGGGCCGGGGAGCTGTTTTTT. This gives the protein CASSVGLVTQRAGELFF.

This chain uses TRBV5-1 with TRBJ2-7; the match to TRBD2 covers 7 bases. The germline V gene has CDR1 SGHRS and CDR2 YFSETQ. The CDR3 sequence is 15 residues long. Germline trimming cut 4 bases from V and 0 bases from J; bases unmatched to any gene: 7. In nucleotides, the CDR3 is TGCGCCAGCAGCCCGGGGCGGGGGTCCTCCTACGAGCAGTACTTC. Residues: CASSPGRGSSYEQYF.

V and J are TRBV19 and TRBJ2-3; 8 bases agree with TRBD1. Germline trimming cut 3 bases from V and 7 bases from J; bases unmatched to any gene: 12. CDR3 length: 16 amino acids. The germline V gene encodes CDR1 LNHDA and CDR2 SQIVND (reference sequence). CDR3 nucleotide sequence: TGTGCCAGTAGTATTCGGAGGGCAGGGGGCCCTTATACGCAGTATTTT. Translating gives CASSIRRAGGPYTQYF.

The DNA of the CDR3 is TGTGCCAGCAGGCTTTCCGGGACAGGGGGCGATCAGCCCCAGCATTTT. Protein sequence: CASRLSGTGGDQPQHF. The rearrangement links TRBV7-8 to TRBJ1-5; 12 positions agree with TRBD1. The CDR3 length is 16 residues. The V gene end was trimmed by 6 bases and the J gene end by 5 bases; junction bases not matched to a gene: 8. The V gene's germline CDR1 is SGHVS and CDR2 FQNEAQ.

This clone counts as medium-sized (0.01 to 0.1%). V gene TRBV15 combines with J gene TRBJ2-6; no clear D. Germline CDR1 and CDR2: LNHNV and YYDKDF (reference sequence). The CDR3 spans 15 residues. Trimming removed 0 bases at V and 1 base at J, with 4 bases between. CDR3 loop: CATSRETSGANVLTF. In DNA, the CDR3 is TGTGCCACCAGCAGAGAGACATCTGGGGCCAACGTCCTGACTTTC.

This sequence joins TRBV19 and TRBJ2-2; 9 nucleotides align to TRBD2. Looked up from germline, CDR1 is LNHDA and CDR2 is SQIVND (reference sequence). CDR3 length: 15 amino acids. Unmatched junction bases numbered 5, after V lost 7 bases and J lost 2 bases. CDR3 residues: CASTSGTSNTGELFF. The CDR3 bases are TGTGCCAGTACCTCCGGGACTAGCAACACCGGGGAGCTGTTTTTT.

CDR3 in amino acids: CASSERWQGGQPQHF. Written as DNA, the CDR3 is TGTGCCAGCAGTGAAAGATGGCAGGGGGGTCAGCCCCAGCATTTT. This chain joins TRBV2 and TRBJ1-5; 7 positions match TRBD1. Losses at the gene ends were 2 bases for V and 6 bases for J; bases not matched to a gene: 7. Germline values: CDR1 SNHLY, CDR2 FYNNEI. The CDR3 sequence is 15 residues long.